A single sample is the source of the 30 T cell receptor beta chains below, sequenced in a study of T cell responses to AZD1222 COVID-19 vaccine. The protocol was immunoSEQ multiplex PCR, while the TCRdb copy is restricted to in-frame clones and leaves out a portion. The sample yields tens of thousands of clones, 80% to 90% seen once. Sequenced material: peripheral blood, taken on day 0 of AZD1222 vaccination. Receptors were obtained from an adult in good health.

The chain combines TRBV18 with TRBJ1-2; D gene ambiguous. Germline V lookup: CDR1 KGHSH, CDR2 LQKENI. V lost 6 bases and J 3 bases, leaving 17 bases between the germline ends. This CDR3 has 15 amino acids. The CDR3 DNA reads TGTGCCAGCTCCCCCGCGGTGTATAGTCACTATGGCTACACCTTC. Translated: CASSPAVYSHYGYTF.

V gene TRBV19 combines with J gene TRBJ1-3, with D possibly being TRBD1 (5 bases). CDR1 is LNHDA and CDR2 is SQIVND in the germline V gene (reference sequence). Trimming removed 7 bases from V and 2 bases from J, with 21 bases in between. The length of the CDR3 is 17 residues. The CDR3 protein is CASTDNRSPATGNTIYF. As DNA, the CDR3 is TGTGCCAGTACGGACAATCGATCCCCTGCCACTGGAAACACCATATATTTT.

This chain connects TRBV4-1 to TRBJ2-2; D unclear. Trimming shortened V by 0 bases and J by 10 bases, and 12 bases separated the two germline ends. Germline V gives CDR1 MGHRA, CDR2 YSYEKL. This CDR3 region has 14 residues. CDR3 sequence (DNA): TGCGCCAGCAGCCAAGATGGTATGGCCCAGGAGCTGTTTTTT. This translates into CASSQDGMAQELFF.

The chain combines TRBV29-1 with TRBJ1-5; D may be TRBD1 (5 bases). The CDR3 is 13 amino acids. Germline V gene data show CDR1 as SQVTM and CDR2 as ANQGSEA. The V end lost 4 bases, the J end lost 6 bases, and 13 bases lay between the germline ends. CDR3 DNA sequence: TGCAGCGTTGGGGGGGGAGGTAGTCAGCCCCAGCATTTT. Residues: CSVGGGGSQPQHF.

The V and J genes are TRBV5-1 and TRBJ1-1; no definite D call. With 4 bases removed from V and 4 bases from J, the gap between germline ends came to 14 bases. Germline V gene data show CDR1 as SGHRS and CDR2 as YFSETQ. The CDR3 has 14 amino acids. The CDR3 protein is CASSPQSVVTEAFF. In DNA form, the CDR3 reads TGCGCCAGCAGCCCCCAATCCGTTGTCACTGAAGCTTTCTTT. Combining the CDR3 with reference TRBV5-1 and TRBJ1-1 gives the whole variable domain KAGVTQTPRYLIKTRGQQVTLSCSPISGHRSVSWYQQTPGQGLQFLFEYFSETQRNKGNFPGRFSGRQFSNSRSEMNVSTLELGDSALYLCASSPQSVVTEAFFGQGTRLTVV.

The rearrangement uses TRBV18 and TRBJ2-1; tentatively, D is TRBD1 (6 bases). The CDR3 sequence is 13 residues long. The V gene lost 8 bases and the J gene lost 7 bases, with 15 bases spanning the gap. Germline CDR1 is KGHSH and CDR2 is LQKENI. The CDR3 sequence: CASVSGTQNEQFF. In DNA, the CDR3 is TGTGCCAGCGTTTCCGGGACACAGAATGAGCAGTTCTTC.

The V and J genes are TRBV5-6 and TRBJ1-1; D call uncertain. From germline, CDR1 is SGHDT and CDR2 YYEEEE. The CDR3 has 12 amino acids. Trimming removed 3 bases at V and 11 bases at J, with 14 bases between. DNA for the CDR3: TGTGCCAGCAGCTATGATGGGTATGGGGCTTTCTTT. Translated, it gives CASSYDGYGAFF.

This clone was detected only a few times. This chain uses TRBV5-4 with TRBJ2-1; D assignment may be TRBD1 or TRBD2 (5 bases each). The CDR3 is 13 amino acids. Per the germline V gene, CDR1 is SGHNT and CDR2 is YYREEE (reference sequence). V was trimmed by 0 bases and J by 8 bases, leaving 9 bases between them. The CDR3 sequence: CASSLVMGDEQFF. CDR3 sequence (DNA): TGTGCCAGCAGCTTGGTTATGGGGGATGAGCAGTTCTTC.

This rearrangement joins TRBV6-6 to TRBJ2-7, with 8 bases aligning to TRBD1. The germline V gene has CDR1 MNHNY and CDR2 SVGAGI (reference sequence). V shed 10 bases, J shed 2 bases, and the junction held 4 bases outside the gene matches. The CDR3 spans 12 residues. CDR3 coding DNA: TGTGCCACCGGGACAGGCACCTACGAGCAGTACTTC. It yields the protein CATGTGTYEQYF.

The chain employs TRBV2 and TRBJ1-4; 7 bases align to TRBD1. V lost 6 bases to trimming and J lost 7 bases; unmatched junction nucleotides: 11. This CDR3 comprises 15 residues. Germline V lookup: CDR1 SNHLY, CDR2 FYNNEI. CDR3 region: CASSALQGTGEKLFF. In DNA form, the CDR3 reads TGTGCCAGCAGCGCTCTACAGGGGACGGGTGAAAAACTGTTTTTT.

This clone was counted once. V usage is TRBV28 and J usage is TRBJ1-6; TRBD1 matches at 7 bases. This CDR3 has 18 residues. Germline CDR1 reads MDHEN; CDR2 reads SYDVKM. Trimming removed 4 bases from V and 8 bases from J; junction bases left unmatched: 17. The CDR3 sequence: CASSSLRDRVGSYSPLHF. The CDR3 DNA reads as TGTGCCAGCAGTTCCCTTAGAGACAGGGTTGGGTCCTATTCACCCCTCCACTTT.

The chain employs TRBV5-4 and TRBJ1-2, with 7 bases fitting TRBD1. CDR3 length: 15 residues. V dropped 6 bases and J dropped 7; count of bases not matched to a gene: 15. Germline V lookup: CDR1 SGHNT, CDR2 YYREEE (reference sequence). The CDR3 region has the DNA TGTGCCAGCACAGAGAAGGGGGCTGGGCGGGGTGGCTACACCTTC. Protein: CASTEKGAGRGGYTF.

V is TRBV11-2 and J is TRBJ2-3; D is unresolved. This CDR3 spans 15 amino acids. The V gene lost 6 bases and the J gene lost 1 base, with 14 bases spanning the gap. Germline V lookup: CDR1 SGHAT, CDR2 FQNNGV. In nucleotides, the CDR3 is TGTGCCAGCAGTGTGCTCGGTACAGGCACAGATACGCAGTATTTT. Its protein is CASSVLGTGTDTQYF.

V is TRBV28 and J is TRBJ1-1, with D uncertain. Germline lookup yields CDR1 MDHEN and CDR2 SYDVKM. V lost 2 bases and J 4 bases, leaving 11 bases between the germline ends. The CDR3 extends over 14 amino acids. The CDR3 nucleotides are TGTGCCAGCAGTTTACCCAGCTTTAGCACTGAAGCTTTCTTT. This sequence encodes CASSLPSFSTEAFF.

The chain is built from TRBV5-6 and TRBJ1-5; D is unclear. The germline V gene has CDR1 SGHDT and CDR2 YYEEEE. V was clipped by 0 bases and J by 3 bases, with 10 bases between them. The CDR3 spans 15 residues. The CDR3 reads CASSLGGGLNQPQHF. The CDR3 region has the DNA TGTGCCAGCAGCTTGGGAGGAGGCCTCAATCAGCCCCAGCATTTT.

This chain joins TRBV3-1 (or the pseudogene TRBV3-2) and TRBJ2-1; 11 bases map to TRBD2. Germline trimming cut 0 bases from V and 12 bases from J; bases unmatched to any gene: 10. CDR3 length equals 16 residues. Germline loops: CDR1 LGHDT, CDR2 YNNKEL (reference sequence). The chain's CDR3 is CASSQDLTSGGLRQFF. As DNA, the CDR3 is TGTGCCAGCAGCCAAGATCTCACTAGCGGGGGCCTACGGCAGTTCTTC.

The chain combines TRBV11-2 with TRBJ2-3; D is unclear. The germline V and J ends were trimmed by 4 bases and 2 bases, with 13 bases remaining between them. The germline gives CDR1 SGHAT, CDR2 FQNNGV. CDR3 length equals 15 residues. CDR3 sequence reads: CASSSPGGPTDTQYF. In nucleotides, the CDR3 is TGTGCCAGCAGCTCCCCGGGCGGACCCACAGATACGCAGTATTTT.

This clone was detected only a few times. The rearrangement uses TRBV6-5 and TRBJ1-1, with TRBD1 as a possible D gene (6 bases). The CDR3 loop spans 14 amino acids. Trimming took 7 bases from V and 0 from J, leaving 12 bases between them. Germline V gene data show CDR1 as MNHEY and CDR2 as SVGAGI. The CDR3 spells CASTTGGMNTEAFF. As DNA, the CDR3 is TGTGCCAGCACTACCGGGGGCATGAACACTGAAGCTTTCTTT.

The DNA of the CDR3 is TGTGCCAGCAGCTTAGTCAGGGGGCCTGCCAATCAGCCCCAGCATTTT. Its translation: CASSLVRGPANQPQHF. The V call is TRBV7-9, the J call TRBJ1-5; the match to TRBD1 covers 8 bases. Germline CDR1 and CDR2: SEHNR and FQNEAQ (reference sequence). Trimming removed 1 base from V and 3 bases from J; junction bases left unmatched: 5. The CDR3 contains 16 residues. The full variable domain, completed using reference TRBV7-9 and TRBJ1-5, is DTGVSQNPRHKITKRGQNVTFRCDPISEHNRLYWYRQTLGQGPEFLTYFQNEAQLEKSRLLSDRFSAERPKGSFSTLEIQRTEQGDSAMYLCASSLVRGPANQPQHFGDGTRLSIL.

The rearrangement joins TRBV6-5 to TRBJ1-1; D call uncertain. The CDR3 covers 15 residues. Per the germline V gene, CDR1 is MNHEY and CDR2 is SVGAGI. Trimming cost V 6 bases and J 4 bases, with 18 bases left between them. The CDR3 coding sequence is TGTGCCAGCAGCTCCCGGAGGCTAGCGAGCACTGAAGCTTTCTTT. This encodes CASSSRRLASTEAFF.

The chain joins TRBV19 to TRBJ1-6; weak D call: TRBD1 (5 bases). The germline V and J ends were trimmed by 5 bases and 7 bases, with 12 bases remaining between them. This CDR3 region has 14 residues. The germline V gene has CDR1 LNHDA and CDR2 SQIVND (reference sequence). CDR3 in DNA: TGTGCCAGTAGTGGACCCCGGGGGAATTCACCCCTCCACTTT. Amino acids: CASSGPRGNSPLHF.

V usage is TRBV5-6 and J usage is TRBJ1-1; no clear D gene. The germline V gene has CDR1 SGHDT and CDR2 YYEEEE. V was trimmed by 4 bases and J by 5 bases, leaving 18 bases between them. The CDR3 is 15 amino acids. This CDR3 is CASSTPRDAWTEAFF. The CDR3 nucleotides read TGTGCCAGCAGCACCCCCCGAGACGCGTGGACTGAAGCTTTCTTT.

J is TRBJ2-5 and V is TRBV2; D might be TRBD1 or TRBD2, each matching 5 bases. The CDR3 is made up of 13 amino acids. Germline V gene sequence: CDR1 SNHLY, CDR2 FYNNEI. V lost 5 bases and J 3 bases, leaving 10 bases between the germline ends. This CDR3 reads CASSRDQEETQYF. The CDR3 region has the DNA TGTGCCAGCAGTCGGGACCAGGAAGAGACCCAGTACTTC.

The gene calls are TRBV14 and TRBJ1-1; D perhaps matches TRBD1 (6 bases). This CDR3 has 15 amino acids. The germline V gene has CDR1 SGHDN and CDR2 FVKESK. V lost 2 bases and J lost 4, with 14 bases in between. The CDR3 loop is CASSQFRGSSTEAFF. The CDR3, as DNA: TGTGCCAGCAGCCAATTCAGGGGCAGTAGCACTGAAGCTTTCTTT.

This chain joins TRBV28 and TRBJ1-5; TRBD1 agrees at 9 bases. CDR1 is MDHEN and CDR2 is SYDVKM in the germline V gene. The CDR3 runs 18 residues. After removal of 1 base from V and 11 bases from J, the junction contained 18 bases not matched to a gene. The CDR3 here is CASSLLQGALFPGWTQHF. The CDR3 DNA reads TGTGCCAGCAGTTTATTACAGGGGGCGCTCTTCCCCGGATGGACCCAGCATTTT.

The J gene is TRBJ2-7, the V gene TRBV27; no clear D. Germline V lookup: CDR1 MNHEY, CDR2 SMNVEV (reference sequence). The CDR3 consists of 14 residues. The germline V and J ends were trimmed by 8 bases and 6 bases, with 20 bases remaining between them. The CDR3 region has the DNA TGTGCCAGCGGCATCACACCACTGCCTGGCGAGCAGTACTTC. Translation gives CASGITPLPGEQYF.

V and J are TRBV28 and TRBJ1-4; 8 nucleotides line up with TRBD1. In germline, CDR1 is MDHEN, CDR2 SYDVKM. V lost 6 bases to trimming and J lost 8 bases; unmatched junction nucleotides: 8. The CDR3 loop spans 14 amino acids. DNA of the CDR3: TGTGCCAGCAGCCAGGGGGCTTTAAAAGAAAAACTGTTTTTT. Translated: CASSQGALKEKLFF.

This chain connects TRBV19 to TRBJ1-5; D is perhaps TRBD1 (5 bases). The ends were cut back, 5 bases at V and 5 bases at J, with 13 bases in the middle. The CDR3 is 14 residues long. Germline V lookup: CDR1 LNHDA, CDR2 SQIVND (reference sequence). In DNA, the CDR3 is TGTGCCAGTAGTGAAAGGGAGGGGTATCAGCCCCAGCATTTT. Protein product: CASSEREGYQPQHF.

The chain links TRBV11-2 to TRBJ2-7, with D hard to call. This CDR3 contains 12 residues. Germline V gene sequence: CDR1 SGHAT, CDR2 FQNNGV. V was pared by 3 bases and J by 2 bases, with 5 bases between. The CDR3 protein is CASSFVPYEQYF. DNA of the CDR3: TGTGCCAGCAGCTTTGTTCCCTACGAGCAGTACTTC.

DNA of the CDR3: TGTGCCACCCACCCGACCTGGACAGGTACGCGTGAAGCTTTCTTT. It specifies CATHPTWTGTREAFF. This rearrangement joins TRBV19 to TRBJ1-1; TRBD1 matches at 7 bases. The V segment lost 10 bases and the J segment 7 bases; nucleotides outside the gene matches: 18. CDR3 size: 15 residues. CDR1 is LNHDA, CDR2 SQIVND, per germline (reference sequence).